The clone carrying this TCR beta chain was recorded a few times. Its target is not known. The data belong to a study of T-cell memory formation after mild COVID-19. Study as a whole: TCR clusters showed largely donor specificity. Study-level findings and limits: What remained unconfirmed was the SARS-CoV-2 specificity of second-wave clones peaking on day 37.

CDR1 and CDR2 from the germline V gene are DFQATT and SNEGSKA (reference sequence). V was trimmed by 1 base and J by 2 bases, leaving 9 bases between them. CDR3 length: 13 amino acids. TCRdb itself ran the 5' RACE reads through MiXCR, one entry per CDR3 protein. The sample gives around 340,000 distinct CDR3 sequences, 10% to 15% of which show up once; roughly 23% is in the top ten. Sequencing was carried out using PBMCs or a T cell subset sorted from them (not recorded which). This TCR was sampled from a man between 18 and 29 years old who had mild COVID-19 (a few samples of this study predate the infection). Cell type and time point are not known. The rearrangement links TRBV20-1 to TRBJ2-7; D possibly corresponds to TRBD2 (5 bases). In nucleotides, the CDR3 is TGCAGTGCTAGAGTGCTCGGGACCTACGAGCAGTACTTC. This sequence encodes CSARVLGTYEQYF.